Shown below are 2 T cell receptor beta chains from a single sample sequenced in a study of monozygotic twins with inflammatory bowel disease (dated by TCRdb to between 2018 and 2021). Receptors were amplified or captured by 5' RACE. Sequencer: Illumina HiSeq 2500. With the reads reprocessed by TCRdb, a single entry stands for each CDR3 protein sequence and no DNA is reported. The table for this sample records fewer than 150,000 distinct CDR3 sequences. Under 2.5% of the sample is held by the ten biggest clonotypes. Input material: blood. The source is a human donor with ulcerative colitis or Crohn's disease, or a healthy co-twin of an affected twin (not recorded which).

This chain joins TRBV6-1 and TRBJ1-6; TCRdb's D gene call, TRBD1, goes unchecked for lack of DNA. The CDR3 runs 16 residues. CDR1 and CDR2 (germline): MNHNS, SASEGT. CDR3 protein: CASSRRPGQVGSPLHF.

The chain employs TRBV7-8 and TRBJ1-5; TCRdb outputs TRBD1, but without DNA this stays unchecked. Germline CDR1 reads SGHVS; CDR2 reads FQNEAQ. This CDR3 region has 16 residues. CDR3 protein: CASSLANREVNQPQHF.